The 18 T cell receptor beta chains listed next were all sequenced from one sample in a study of T-cell reconstitution after alpha-beta-depleted transplantation in children. The TCRbeta library incorporated unique molecular identifiers. TCRdb re-derived calls from the PCR reads in MiXCR, one entry per CDR3 protein. The sample holds 600,000 to 800,000 distinct CDR3 sequences, roughly 13% seen once. The sequenced sample was PBMCs, obtained before TCRalphabeta/CD19-depleted stem cell transplant. The receptors here all came from a girl aged 2-10 years with congenital amegakaryocytic thrombocytopenia, due to receive a stem cell transplant.

As for this clonotype: A much larger clone lies one base from this, so it may be a read error. The CDR3 is CASSPRRRELFF. The CDR3 DNA reads TGTGCCAGCAGCCCACGACGGAGGGAGCTGTTTTTT. The V and J genes are TRBV7-9 and TRBJ2-2, with D unresolved. Germline V lookup: CDR1 SEHNR, CDR2 FQNEAQ (reference sequence). Trimming removed 5 bases from V and 9 bases from J, with 10 bases in between. The CDR3 sequence is 12 residues long.

The table lists this clonotype with many counts. This chain joins TRBV20-1 and TRBJ2-3; D remains ambiguous. CDR1 and CDR2 from the germline V gene are DFQATT and SNEGSKA (reference sequence). The CDR3 has 13 residues. V lost 6 bases to trimming and J lost 3 bases, with 13 bases between them. DNA for the CDR3: TGCAGTGCGCCTAGGGTGGGAACAGATACGCAGTATTTT. Its translation: CSAPRVGTDTQYF.

This clonotype was seen a few times. J is TRBJ1-3 and V is TRBV20-1, with D possibly TRBD1 on 6 matching bases. The CDR3 runs to 15 residues. Between the trimmed V and J ends, which lost 7 bases and 0 bases, there was a span of 16 bases. Germline V CDR1 and CDR2: DFQATT, SNEGSKA (reference sequence). The CDR3 reads CSVQGPPSSGNTIYF. DNA for the CDR3: TGCAGTGTTCAGGGGCCGCCCTCCTCTGGAAACACCATATATTTT.

This rearrangement joins TRBV7-9 to TRBJ1-3; D not resolved. In germline, CDR1 is SEHNR, CDR2 FQNEAQ (reference sequence). The CDR3 covers 12 residues. Trimming cost V 4 bases and J 5 bases, with 6 bases left between them. This chain's CDR3 is CASSSPRNTIYF. For the CDR3, the DNA is TGTGCCAGCAGCTCCCCGAGAAACACCATATATTTT.

This clonotype was observed a few times. The rearrangement joins TRBV5-1 to TRBJ1-1; the D is unclear. Between the trimmed V and J ends, which lost 4 bases and 8 bases, there was a span of 15 bases. This CDR3 spans 13 amino acids. Germline V gene lookup returns CDR1 SGHRS and CDR2 YFSETQ. CDR3 nucleotide sequence: TGCGCCAGCAGCCAACGGGAAGGCGGGGAAGCTTTCTTT. Protein product: CASSQREGGEAFF.

This clonotype was observed many times. J is TRBJ2-1 and V is TRBV5-1; 10 bases match TRBD2. Germline-derived CDR1 and CDR2 are SGHRS and YFSETQ. The CDR3 contains 18 residues. V shed 1 base and J 5 bases; nucleotides not matched to a gene: 12. CDR3 DNA sequence: TGCGCCAGCAGCTTGCGTCTAGCGGGAGCTGGGCAAAACAATGAGCAGTTCTTC. Its protein product is CASSLRLAGAGQNNEQFF.

In this sample, this clonotype turned up once. The germline gene is not matched at one end of the junction; a read error may be the cause. V and J are TRBV19 and TRBJ2-6; 9 bases are shared with TRBD1. This CDR3 has 17 amino acids. Germline loops: CDR1 LNHDA, CDR2 SQIVND (reference sequence). The CDR3 reads CATKPGQGLSGSNVLTF. The DNA of the CDR3 is TGTGCCACTAAACCGGGACAGGGACTCTCTGGGTCCAACGTCCTGACTTTC.

This clonotype was detected a few times. The chain couples TRBV28 to TRBJ2-1; D is possibly TRBD2 (5 bases). CDR3 length: 15 amino acids. Looked up from germline, CDR1 is MDHEN and CDR2 is SYDVKM. Trimming removed 4 bases from V and 7 bases from J, with 17 bases in between. In nucleotides, the CDR3 is TGTGCCAGCAGTTCCCCCAGCGGAGAGGGTAATGAGCAGTTCTTC. This sequence encodes CASSSPSGEGNEQFF.

This clonotype has at least ten counts. J is TRBJ2-7 and V is TRBV12-3 or TRBV12-4; D uncertain. Trimming cost V 6 bases and J 0 bases, with 12 bases left between them. There are 14 residues in the CDR3. The CDR3 is CASSYRRSSYEQYF. The CDR3 DNA is TGTGCCAGCAGCTACCGACGGAGCTCCTACGAGCAGTACTTC.

This clonotype was recorded many times. The chain recombines TRBV20-1 with TRBJ2-3, with D unclear. The germline CDR1 and CDR2 sequences are DFQATT and SNEGSKA (reference sequence). The CDR3 runs 13 residues. The V end lost 4 bases, the J end lost 2 bases, and 10 bases lay between the germline ends. CDR3 amino acids: CSAMADNTDTQYF. The CDR3 DNA follows: TGCAGTGCTATGGCGGATAACACAGATACGCAGTATTTT.

V is TRBV29-1 and J is TRBJ1-2; maybe TRBD1 (5 bases). The CDR3 runs to 18 residues. The V end lost 1 base, the J end lost 0 bases, and 21 bases lay between the germline ends. The germline CDR1 and CDR2 sequences are SQVTM and ANQGSEA. The CDR3 protein is CSVEGFNQGPQANYGYTF. The CDR3 DNA follows: TGCAGCGTTGAAGGGTTCAATCAGGGTCCCCAAGCTAACTATGGCTACACCTTC.

The gene calls are TRBV29-1 and TRBJ2-1; TRBD1 aligns across 9 bases. The germline CDR1 and CDR2 sequences are SQVTM and ANQGSEA. J lost 5 bases, V lost 7 bases, and 3 bases had no gene match. This CDR3 is 12 amino acids long. In DNA, the CDR3 is TGCAGCGCGGGACAGGGCAACAATGAGCAGTTCTTC. Translating it yields CSAGQGNNEQFF.

The CDR3 nucleotides are TGTGCCAGCAGCTTACTGGGTGCCCGAAGAGAGACCCAGTACTTC. Translated: CASSLLGARRETQYF. V gene TRBV7-6 combines with J gene TRBJ2-5; D not resolved. The V gene lost 2 bases and the J gene lost 4 bases, with 14 bases spanning the gap. CDR1 is SGHVS and CDR2 is FNYEAQ in the germline V gene. This CDR3 is built from 15 residues. Drawing the rest from reference TRBV7-6 and TRBJ2-5, the complete variable domain is GAGVSQSPRYKVTKRGQDVALRCDPISGHVSLYWYRQALGQGPEFLTYFNYEAQQDKSGLPNDRFSAERPEGSISTLTIQRTEQRDSAMYRCASSLLGARRETQYFGPGTRLLVL.

This clonotype was recorded many times. The chain links TRBV20-1 to TRBJ2-2; D remains ambiguous. CDR1 DFQATT and CDR2 SNEGSKA come from the germline V gene (reference sequence). This CDR3 is built from 12 residues. Trimming took off 1 base at V and 13 bases at J, with 13 bases between the two ends. The CDR3 DNA reads TGCAGTGCTAGAGGGCCCCTTTCTGGGCTGTTTTTT. Its translation is CSARGPLSGLFF.

The chain couples TRBV25-1 to TRBJ2-5; D perhaps matches TRBD1 (5 bases). This CDR3 contains 14 residues. Per germline, CDR1 MGHDK and CDR2 SYGVNS. V was trimmed by 3 bases and J by 2 bases, leaving 10 bases between them. CDR3 bases: TGTGCCAGCAGTGAGCAGGGCCAACAAGAGACCCAGTACTTC. This sequence encodes CASSEQGQQETQYF.

This clonotype was found many times. The chain joins TRBV29-1 to TRBJ2-1, with D perhaps assigned TRBD1 or TRBD2 (5 bases each). The CDR3 spans 14 residues. Germline assignment: CDR1 SQVTM and CDR2 ANQGSEA. V dropped 4 bases and J dropped 0 bases, with 10 bases sitting between them. CDR3 DNA sequence: TGCAGCGTTGGGGACCGACGCTCCTACAATGAGCAGTTCTTC. Its translation is CSVGDRRSYNEQFF.

The genes are TRBV15 and TRBJ2-7, with 11 bases identical to TRBD2. TRBJ2-1 matches the DNA end more closely, so the J call is doubtful. Per germline, CDR1 LNHNV and CDR2 YYDKDF (reference sequence). This CDR3 has 17 residues. DNA for the CDR3: TGTGCCACCAGCGGCCCTAATACTAGCGGGAGTTTCTCCGAGCAGTTCTTC. It specifies CATSGPNTSGSFSEQFF.

This clonotype appeared a few times. This chain joins TRBV27 and TRBJ1-3, with D uncertain. Trimming took 3 bases from V and 2 from J, leaving 8 bases between them. CDR1 and CDR2 from the germline V gene are MNHEY and SMNVEV (reference sequence). This CDR3 has 14 residues. CDR3: CASSFGRAGNTIYF. The CDR3 DNA sequence: TGTGCCAGCAGTTTCGGCAGAGCTGGAAACACCATATATTTT.